This T cell receptor (beta chain) was sequenced during a study of T cells in Graves' hyperthyroidism and ophthalmopathy. This clonotype has ten or more counts. Its specificity is not known. The CDR3 runs to 14 residues. The germline V and J ends were trimmed by 5 bases and 4 bases, with 14 bases remaining between them. The germline V gene encodes CDR1 SEHNR and CDR2 FQNEAQ (reference sequence). General study findings and limits: Among thyroid clonotypes expanded above 0.001, most also appeared in blood.

The CDR3 regions of TCR beta were amplified from RNA transcripts. First-round RT-PCR with HTBI primers amplified the TCR CDR3 region. TCRdb processed the multiplex PCR reads anew with MiXCR; each CDR3 protein has one entry. Of 310,000 or so distinct CDR3 sequences in the sample, about 17% were seen once. The source is a woman aged 60 to 75 with Graves' ophthalmopathy. Sequencing input: blood. The genes are TRBV7-9 and TRBJ1-2; D might be TRBD1 (6 bases). The CDR3 region is CASSPQGNGYGYTF. The CDR3 bases are TGTGCCAGCAGCCCCCAGGGGAATGGCTATGGCTACACCTTC.